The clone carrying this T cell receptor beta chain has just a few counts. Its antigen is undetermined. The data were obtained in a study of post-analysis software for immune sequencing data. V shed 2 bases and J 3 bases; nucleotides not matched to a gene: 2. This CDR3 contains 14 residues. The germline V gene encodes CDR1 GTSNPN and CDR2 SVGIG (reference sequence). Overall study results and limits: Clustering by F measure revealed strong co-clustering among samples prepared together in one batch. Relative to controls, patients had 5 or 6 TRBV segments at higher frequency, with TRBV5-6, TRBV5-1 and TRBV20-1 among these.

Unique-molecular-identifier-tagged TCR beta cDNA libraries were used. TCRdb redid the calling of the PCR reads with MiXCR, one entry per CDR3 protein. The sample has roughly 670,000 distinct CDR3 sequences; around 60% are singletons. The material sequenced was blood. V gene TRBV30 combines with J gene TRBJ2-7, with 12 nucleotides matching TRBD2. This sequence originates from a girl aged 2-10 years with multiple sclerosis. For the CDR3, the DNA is TGTGCCTGGAGTCCACTAGCGGGAGGCTACGAGCAGTACTTC. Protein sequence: CAWSPLAGGYEQYF.